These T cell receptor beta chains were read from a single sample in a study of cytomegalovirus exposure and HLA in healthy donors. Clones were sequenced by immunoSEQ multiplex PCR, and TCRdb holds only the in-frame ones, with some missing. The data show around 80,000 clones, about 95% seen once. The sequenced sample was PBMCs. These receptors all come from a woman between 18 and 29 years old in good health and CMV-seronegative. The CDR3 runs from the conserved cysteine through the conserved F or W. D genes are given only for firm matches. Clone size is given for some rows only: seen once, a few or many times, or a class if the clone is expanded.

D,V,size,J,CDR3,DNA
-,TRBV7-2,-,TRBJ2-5,CASSLVQRIQETQYF,TGTGCCAGCAGCTTAGTACAGCGGATCCAAGAGACCCAGTACTTC
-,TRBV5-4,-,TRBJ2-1,CASSLDPLLDVPYNEQFF,TGTGCCAGCAGCTTGGACCCCTTACTAGATGTGCCCTACAATGAGCAGTTCTTC
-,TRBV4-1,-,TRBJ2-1,CASRPGQPLSYNEQFF,TGCGCCAGCAGACCAGGACAGCCGCTTAGCTACAATGAGCAGTTCTTC
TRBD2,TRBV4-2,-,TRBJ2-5,CASSQAQLAGQETQYF,TGTGCCAGCAGCCAAGCCCAACTAGCGGGCCAAGAGACCCAGTACTTC
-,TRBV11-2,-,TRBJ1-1,CASSLHPGTEAFF,TGTGCCAGCAGCCTCCATCCGGGCACTGAAGCTTTCTTT
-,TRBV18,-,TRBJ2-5,CASSPTIQETQYF,TGTGCCAGCTCACCTACAATCCAAGAGACCCAGTACTTC
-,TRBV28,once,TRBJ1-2,CASSSQYYGYTF,TGTGCCAGCAGTTCGCAGTACTATGGCTACACCTTC
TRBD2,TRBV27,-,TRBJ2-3,CASSPRGLAGFTDTQYF,TGTGCCAGCAGTCCTCGAGGGCTAGCGGGATTCACAGATACGCAGTATTTT
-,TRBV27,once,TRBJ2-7,CASSLQGSEQYF,TGTGCCAGCAGTTTACAGGGGAGCGAGCAGTACTTC
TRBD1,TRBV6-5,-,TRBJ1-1,CASSSTTGAEAFF,TGTGCCAGCAGTTCCACGACAGGGGCTGAAGCTTTCTTT
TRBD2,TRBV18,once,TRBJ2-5,CASSPGLAGKTQYF,TGTGCCAGCTCACCTGGACTAGCGGGAAAGACCCAGTACTTC
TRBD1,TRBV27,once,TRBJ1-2,CASSLGRTGPYGYTF,TGTGCCAGCAGTTTAGGTCGGACAGGCCCTTATGGCTACACCTTC
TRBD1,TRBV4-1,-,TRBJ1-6,CASSLHRTGDNSPLHF,TGCGCCAGCAGCCTGCATCGGACAGGGGATAATTCACCCCTCCACTTT
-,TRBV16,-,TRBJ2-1,CASSPYGQIYNEQFF,TGTGCCAGCAGCCCCTATGGACAGATCTACAATGAGCAGTTCTTC
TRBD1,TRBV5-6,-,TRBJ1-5,CASSVGQTNQPQHF,TGTGCCAGCAGCGTGGGACAGACAAATCAGCCCCAGCATTTT
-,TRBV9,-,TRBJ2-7,CASSVTGNTYEQYF,TGTGCCAGCAGCGTTACCGGGAACACCTACGAGCAGTACTTC
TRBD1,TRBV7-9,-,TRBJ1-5,CASSLILSRDRDDQPQHF,TGTGCCAGCAGCCTCATTTTGTCCCGGGACAGGGACGATCAGCCCCAGCATTTT
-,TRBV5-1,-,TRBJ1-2,CASSSLEAGLLGYTF,TGCGCCAGCAGCTCCCTAGAGGCAGGGCTATTGGGCTACACCTTC
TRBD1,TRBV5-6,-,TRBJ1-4,CASSPGTGGREKLFF,TGTGCCAGCAGCCCTGGGACAGGGGGTAGAGAAAAACTGTTTTTT
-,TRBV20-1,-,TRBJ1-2,CSAKESYGYTF,TGCAGTGCTAAGGAGTCCTATGGCTACACCTTC
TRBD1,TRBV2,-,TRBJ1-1,CARKGGGQGFIYRYTEAFF,TGTGCCAGGAAGGGAGGGGGACAGGGTTTTATCTACAGGTACACTGAAGCTTTCTTT
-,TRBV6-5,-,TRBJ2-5,CASSYDFQYQETQYF,TGTGCCAGCAGTTACGACTTCCAGTACCAAGAGACCCAGTACTTC
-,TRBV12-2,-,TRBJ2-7,CASRLDSGLRVEQYF,TGTGCAAGTCGCTTAGATTCGGGACTCAGGGTCGAGCAGTACTTC
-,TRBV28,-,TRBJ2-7,CASSFGSAGPYEQYF,TGTGCCAGCAGTTTCGGGTCCGCGGGGCCCTACGAGCAGTACTTC
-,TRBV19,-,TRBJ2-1,CASSTHEGDNEQFF,TGTGCCAGTAGTACCCACGAGGGGGACAATGAGCAGTTCTTC
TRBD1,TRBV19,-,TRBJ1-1,CASGPGGASTEAFF,TGTGCCAGCGGTCCAGGGGGCGCGAGCACTGAAGCTTTCTTT
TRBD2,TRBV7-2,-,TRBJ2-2,CASSPFGSSGRAGELFF,TGTGCCAGCAGCCCGTTTGGGAGTAGCGGGAGAGCCGGGGAGCTGTTTTTT
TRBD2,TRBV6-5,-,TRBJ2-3,CASSLAGGTDTQYF,TGTGCCAGCAGTTTAGCGGGGGGCACAGATACGCAGTATTTT
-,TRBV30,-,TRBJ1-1,CAWRRNTEAFF,TGTGCCTGGAGGAGGAACACTGAAGCTTTCTTT
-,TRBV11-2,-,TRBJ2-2,CASLKRSGELFF,TGTGCCAGCCTGAAGCGGTCCGGGGAGCTGTTTTTT
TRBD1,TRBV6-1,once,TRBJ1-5,CASSEGEGAGNQPQHF,TGTGCCAGCAGTGAAGGAGAGGGGGCAGGGAATCAGCCCCAGCATTTT
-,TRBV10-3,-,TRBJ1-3,CAISLGQPSGNTIYF,TGTGCCATCAGTCTTGGACAGCCCTCTGGAAACACCATATATTTT
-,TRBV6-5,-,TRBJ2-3,CASSSYRGDTQYF,TGTGCCAGCAGTTCCTATCGCGGAGATACGCAGTATTTT
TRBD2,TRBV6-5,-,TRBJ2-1,CASSYDSSGLFWEQFF,TGTGCCAGCAGTTACGACTCTAGCGGACTCTTCTGGGAGCAGTTCTTC
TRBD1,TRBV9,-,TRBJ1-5,CASSVGTGGSNQPQHF,TGTGCCAGCAGCGTGGGGACAGGGGGTAGCAATCAGCCCCAGCATTTT
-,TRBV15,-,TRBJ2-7,CATSRDRRGNEQYF,TGTGCCACCAGCAGAGACCGCAGGGGAAACGAGCAGTACTTC
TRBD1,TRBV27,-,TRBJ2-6,CASSWSGQGSSGANVLTF,TGTGCCAGCAGTTGGTCGGGACAGGGTTCTTCTGGGGCCAACGTCCTGACTTTC
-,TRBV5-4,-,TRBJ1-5,CASSLGGTRDQPQHF,TGTGCCAGCAGCTTGGGTGGGACTAGGGATCAGCCCCAGCATTTT
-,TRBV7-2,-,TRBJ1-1,CASSYEQGLNTEAFF,TGTGCCAGCAGTTATGAACAGGGTCTGAACACTGAAGCTTTCTTT
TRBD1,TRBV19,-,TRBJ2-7,CASSAPGTGYYEQYF,TGTGCCAGTAGTGCCCCCGGGACAGGGTATTACGAGCAGTACTTC